These 16 T cell receptor beta chains were all obtained from the same sample, sequenced in a study of T cells after yellow fever vaccination. TCRdb fed the 5' RACE reads into MiXCR, producing one record per CDR3 protein. The sample lists some 500,000 distinct CDR3 sequences; about 14% were seen once. Here the sequenced sample was PBMCs, taken on the day of the yellow fever booster vaccination. These TCRs come from a man aged 25 to 40 who received the YFV17D yellow fever vaccine.

This clonotype was counted ten times or more. This chain connects TRBV4-1 to TRBJ1-1, with D possibly TRBD1 on 5 matching bases. V was trimmed by 8 bases and J by 0 bases, leaving 16 bases between them. This CDR3 is 15 amino acids long. Germline V lookup: CDR1 MGHRA, CDR2 YSYEKL. This CDR3 reads CASSQGYRMNTEAFF. DNA of the CDR3: TGCGCCAGCTCTCAGGGTTATCGGATGAACACTGAAGCTTTCTTT.

This clonotype occurred many times. The rearrangement joins TRBV19 to TRBJ2-1; 8 nucleotides line up with TRBD2. CDR1 and CDR2 (germline): LNHDA, SQIVND (reference sequence). The CDR3 runs 13 residues. The trim removed 6 bases at V and 7 bases at J, leaving 5 bases unmatched. CDR3 DNA sequence: TGTGCCAGTAGCCGACCGGGGGGGAATGAGCAGTTCTTC. Its protein product is CASSRPGGNEQFF.

This clonotype was recorded a few times. The rearrangement links TRBV7-9 to TRBJ2-7; TRBD1 matches 7 bases. CDR1 and CDR2 (germline): SEHNR, FQNEAQ (reference sequence). The CDR3 spans 15 residues. The junction had 15 bases not matched to a gene; V was cut back by 6 bases and J by 7 bases. In DNA, the CDR3 is TGTGCCAGCAGTTCAGGACAGGAACCGCTTTGGGAGCAGTACTTC. Residues: CASSSGQEPLWEQYF. The whole variable domain, remainder taken from reference TRBV7-9 and TRBJ2-7, is DTGVSQNPRHKITKRGQNVTFRCDPISEHNRLYWYRQTLGQGPEFLTYFQNEAQLEKSRLLSDRFSAERPKGSFSTLEIQRTEQGDSAMYLCASSSGQEPLWEQYFGPGTRLTVT.

For this clonotype: The junction differs from germline at one of its ends, possibly a read error. The CDR3 here is CASSVTASSYNEQLF. The CDR3 DNA reads as TGCGCCAGCAGCGTAACAGCGAGCTCCTACAATGAGCAGCTCTTC. This chain connects TRBV5-1 to TRBJ2-1, with D hard to call. Per the germline V gene, CDR1 is SGHRS and CDR2 is YFSETQ. The CDR3 runs to 15 residues.

The chain has TRBV20-1 and TRBJ2-3; D ambiguous. Germline values: CDR1 DFQATT, CDR2 SNEGSKA (reference sequence). CDR3 size: 16 residues. Deletions cut 0 bases from V and 1 base from J, with 14 bases between. CDR3 amino acids: CSAREDALPGTDTQYF. In DNA, the CDR3 is TGCAGTGCTAGAGAAGACGCTCTCCCGGGCACAGATACGCAGTATTTT.

A few counts support this clonotype. This chain joins TRBV5-1 and TRBJ1-2, with TRBD1 matching 9 bases. V dropped 4 bases and J dropped 8; count of bases not matched to a gene: 15. Per the germline V gene, CDR1 is SGHRS and CDR2 is YFSETQ. This CDR3 has 16 amino acids. The CDR3 is CASSPTPDRGSGGYTF. CDR3 nucleotides: TGCGCCAGCAGCCCCACCCCGGACAGGGGATCGGGGGGCTACACCTTC.

V and J are TRBV19 and TRBJ2-3; 8 positions match TRBD1. The CDR3 is 16 amino acids. Trimming cost V 4 bases and J 0 bases; bases outside gene matches: 6. The germline V gene encodes CDR1 LNHDA and CDR2 SQIVND (reference sequence). The CDR3 sequence is CASSRRQGASTDTQYF. CDR3 in DNA: TGTGCCAGTAGTAGGCGGCAGGGGGCTAGCACAGATACGCAGTATTTT.

The chain couples TRBV20-1 to TRBJ2-5; 10 positions match TRBD2. V lost 0 bases and J lost 5; bases outside the gene matches: 6. CDR1 DFQATT and CDR2 SNEGSKA come from the germline V gene (reference sequence). The CDR3 totals 15 residues. The CDR3 DNA is TGCAGTGCTAGAGATGGAGCGGGAGGGGGTGAGACCCAGTACTTC. Translating it yields CSARDGAGGGETQYF.

The gene calls are TRBV6-2 or TRBV6-3 and TRBJ2-1, with TRBD2 identical over 9 bases. The CDR3 is 15 residues long. The germline CDR1 and CDR2 sequences are MNHEY and SVGEGT. V gave up 5 bases and J gave up 10 bases; unmatched junction bases: 12. CDR3 nucleotides: TGTGCCAGCAGTCTTCGGCGGGAGGGCCTTGACGAGCAGTTCTTC. Translating gives CASSLRREGLDEQFF.

This clonotype has ten or more counts. The chain has TRBV3-1 and TRBJ2-7, with 9 bases fitting TRBD2. Germline V lookup: CDR1 LGHDT, CDR2 YNNKEL (reference sequence). With V trimmed by 10 bases and J by 1 base, 8 bases remained unmatched. This CDR3 contains 14 residues. The CDR3 loop reads CATQPSGVSYEQYF. The CDR3 region has the DNA TGTGCCACCCAACCTAGCGGGGTTTCCTACGAGCAGTACTTC.

V gene TRBV7-2 combines with J gene TRBJ2-3; D is possibly TRBD1 (6 bases). The CDR3 extends over 17 amino acids. Germline loops: CDR1 SGHTA, CDR2 FQGNSA. The V and J ends lost 5 bases and 1 base respectively, with 19 bases between them. The CDR3 region is CASSATDSPMGTDTQYF. The CDR3 region has the DNA TGTGCCAGCAGCGCGACGGACAGCCCCATGGGCACAGATACGCAGTATTTT.

The sample holds many counts of this clonotype. J is TRBJ2-1 and V is TRBV5-1, with D possibly being TRBD2 (5 bases). Germline CDR1 reads SGHRS; CDR2 reads YFSETQ. With 0 bases removed from V and 5 bases from J, the gap between germline ends came to 12 bases. The CDR3 contains 15 residues. For the CDR3, the DNA is TGCGCCAGCAGCTTGGAGGGCGGGCCAAACAATGAGCAGTTCTTC. Protein product: CASSLEGGPNNEQFF.

The V call is TRBV7-8, the J call TRBJ1-5; D remains ambiguous. This CDR3 spans 11 amino acids. From germline, CDR1 is SGHVS and CDR2 FQNEAQ. Trimming cost V 5 bases and J 4 bases, with 3 bases left between them. The CDR3 nucleotides are TGTGCCAGCAGCCCAAATCAGCCCCAGCATTTT. Translated: CASSPNQPQHF.

This clonotype was observed a few times. This chain links TRBV29-1 with TRBJ2-7, with 8 bases fitting TRBD1. CDR1 is SQVTM and CDR2 is ANQGSEA in the germline V gene. This CDR3 region has 17 residues. The V and J ends lost 6 bases and 4 bases, in that order; junction bases with no gene match: 20. CDR3 amino acids: CSVRGQDGNEGSYEQYF. CDR3 DNA: TGCAGCGTGAGGGGACAGGACGGGAACGAAGGGAGTTACGAGCAGTACTTC.

The J gene is TRBJ2-1, the V gene TRBV4-3, with 7 positions matching TRBD2. Germline-derived CDR1 and CDR2 are LGHNA and YSLEER. The V segment lost 0 bases and the J segment 6 bases; nucleotides outside the gene matches: 5. This CDR3 contains 15 residues. CDR3 nucleotides: TGCGCCAGCAGCCAAGAGGGCGGGAGCGTCAATGAGCAGTTCTTC. This gives the protein CASSQEGGSVNEQFF.

This clonotype was seen a handful of times. The rearrangement uses TRBV5-1 and TRBJ2-3, with TRBD1 as a possible D gene (6 bases). The germline V gene has CDR1 SGHRS and CDR2 YFSETQ. The CDR3 has 14 residues. The V and J ends lost 6 bases and 2 bases respectively, with 13 bases between them. This chain's CDR3 is CASNRDGSTDTQYF. The CDR3 bases are TGCGCCAGCAACAGGGATGGGTCCACAGATACGCAGTATTTT.